This section outlines one T cell receptor beta chain sequence together with its context. Time point reported: sample taken at primary tumor resection. No cell sorting; template was whole RNA from tumor, lung tissue or PBMC. The data are from a study of spatial heterogeneity in lung cancer. CDR3 length equals 15 residues. Deletions cut 6 bases from V and 3 bases from J, with 18 bases between. The germline CDR1 and CDR2 sequences are MNHEY and SVGAGI. MiXCR, applied by TCRdb to the 5' RACE reads, yields one record per CDR3 protein. The sample has tens of thousands of distinct CDR3 sequences; around 12% are singletons.

The rearrangement joins TRBV6-5 to TRBJ2-7; no reliable D call. This specimen was PBMCs, taken at surgery. The clonotype was recovered from a male donor with early-stage non-small cell lung cancer. The CDR3 bases are TGTGCCAGCAGATCCACCTACACGAAGAACTACGAGCAGTACTTC. It is translated as CASRSTYTKNYEQYF.